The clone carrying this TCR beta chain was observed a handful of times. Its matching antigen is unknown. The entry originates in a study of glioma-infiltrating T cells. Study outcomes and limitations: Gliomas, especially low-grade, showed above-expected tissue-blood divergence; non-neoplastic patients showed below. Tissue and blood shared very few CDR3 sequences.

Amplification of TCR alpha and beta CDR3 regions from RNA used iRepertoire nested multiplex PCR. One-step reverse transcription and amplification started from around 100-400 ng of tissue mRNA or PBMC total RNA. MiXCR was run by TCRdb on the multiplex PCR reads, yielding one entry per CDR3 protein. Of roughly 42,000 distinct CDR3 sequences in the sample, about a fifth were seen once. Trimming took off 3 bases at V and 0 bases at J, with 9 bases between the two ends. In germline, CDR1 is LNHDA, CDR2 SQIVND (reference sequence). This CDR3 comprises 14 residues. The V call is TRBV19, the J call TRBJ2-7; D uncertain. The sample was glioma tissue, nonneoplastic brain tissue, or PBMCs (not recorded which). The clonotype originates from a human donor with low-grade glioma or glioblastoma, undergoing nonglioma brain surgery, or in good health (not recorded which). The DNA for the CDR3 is TGTGCCAGTAGTATCTTTGGCAGCTCCTACGAGCAGTACTTC. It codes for CASSIFGSSYEQYF.